The rows below give T cell receptor beta chains drawn from one sample of a study of identical twins. One entry per CDR3 protein results from TCRdb running MiXCR on the 5' RACE reads. The data contain a few hundred thousand distinct CDR3 sequences, roughly 12% of them singletons. In addition, the sample was reused for a study of yellow fever vaccine responses in identical twins.

The sample taken for sequencing was CD8+ T cells sorted from blood. The receptors stem from a woman aged 18-29 years in good health. CDR3s include the opening cysteine and the closing phenylalanine or tryptophan. Fields, in order: D gene, V gene, J gene, CDR3 protein. The D gene is left open where the match is weak.

NA,TRBV5-1,TRBJ2-3,CASSTIRTDTQYF
NA,TRBV5-6,TRBJ2-3,CASSFLTESSTDTQYF
NA,TRBV2,TRBJ2-7,CASKAGVATYEQYF
NA,TRBV28,TRBJ2-1,CASSLYVLASSYNEQFF
NA,TRBV24-1,TRBJ2-5,CATSDLAGDRGTQYF
NA,TRBV7-6,TRBJ2-5,CASSLAVQGGTQYF
NA,TRBV7-8,TRBJ1-1,CASSLARIVGTEAFF
NA,TRBV20-1,TRBJ1-2,CSTRGQDLYGYTF
TRBD2,TRBV20-1,TRBJ2-2,CSAREGSLAGGPGAGELFF
NA,TRBV7-2,TRBJ2-7,CASSLRSGSSYEQYF
TRBD2,TRBV20-1,TRBJ2-1,CSARDVGLAGAPKSSYNEQFF
NA,TRBV6-5,TRBJ2-1,CASSYGQEVTYNEQFF
NA,TRBV10-1,TRBJ1-1,CASSDIGSMNTEAFF
NA,TRBV27,TRBJ2-3,CASSLVFRELPFTDTQYF
TRBD2,TRBV7-9,TRBJ2-4,CASSFKAGGVDIQYF
NA,TRBV3-1,TRBJ2-2,CASSTGRFDTGELFF
TRBD2,TRBV18,TRBJ2-1,CASSPPAGGKYNEQFF
TRBD1,TRBV4-1,TRBJ2-7,CASSDTGTGYDEQYF
NA,TRBV5-6,TRBJ2-1,CASSLETGPYNEQFF
NA,TRBV12-3/TRBV12-4,TRBJ2-3,CASSLLLGYPDTQYF
TRBD1,TRBV9,TRBJ2-7,CASSVGTGAYEQYF
TRBD2,TRBV19,TRBJ2-3,CASSMIAGGGDTQYF
NA,TRBV7-9,TRBJ2-5,CASSLSKEETQYF
NA,TRBV7-9,TRBJ2-1,CASSPTDSGGNEQFF
TRBD2,TRBV9,TRBJ2-7,CASGTTYEQYF
NA,TRBV19,TRBJ1-5,CASVGWALNQPQHF
TRBD2,TRBV6-2/TRBV6-3,TRBJ2-1,CASRRSDSSGRSLEQFF
NA,TRBV7-9,TRBJ2-1,CASSEGPYNEQFF
TRBD1,TRBV6-1,TRBJ2-3,CGTGRTDTQYF
TRBD2,TRBV11-1,TRBJ2-1,CASSPRLPTSGVVNEQFF
NA,TRBV12-3/TRBV12-4,TRBJ1-1,CASREEARLNTGGEAFF
NA,TRBV3-1,TRBJ2-7,CASSTASYEQYF
TRBD1,TRBV5-1,TRBJ1-4,CASSSDRDRGRDEKLFF
TRBD2,TRBV9,TRBJ2-5,CASSAETSGQETQYF
NA,TRBV28,TRBJ2-3,CASSLSGALGDTQYF
TRBD2,TRBV6-1,TRBJ2-1,CASSRLAESYNEQFF
NA,TRBV27,TRBJ2-5,CAGGGAGKRQETQYF
NA,TRBV29-1,TRBJ2-7,CSVEDPGDPYGEQYF
TRBD2,TRBV7-8,TRBJ2-5,CASSLMPAGEVQETQYF
NA,TRBV2,TRBJ1-2,CASNGYTF
TRBD1,TRBV7-9,TRBJ2-2,CASSGPGTGDTGELFF
NA,TRBV19,TRBJ1-2,CASSMGQAAGYTF
NA,TRBV11-2,TRBJ2-7,CASSLSRGGRMNYEQYF
NA,TRBV2,TRBJ2-1,CASSGDRGRTSYNEQFF
NA,TRBV20-1,TRBJ1-6,CSQTTRVNNSPLHF
NA,TRBV7-9,TRBJ2-3,CASSLISAGSTDTQYF
NA,TRBV3-1,TRBJ2-2,CASSPRTNRDTGELFF
NA,TRBV6-2/TRBV6-3,TRBJ2-6,CASDPKGGGANVLTF
TRBD2,TRBV2,TRBJ2-5,CASKTKRGQETQYF
TRBD1,TRBV12-3/TRBV12-4,TRBJ2-1,CASTRQGWSSYNEQFF
NA,TRBV9,TRBJ1-1,CASSVQRVKSNTEAFF
NA,TRBV14,TRBJ2-5,CASSRARSGRGMESTQYF
NA,TRBV6-2/TRBV6-3,TRBJ2-7,CASSYAGSSYEQYF
TRBD2,TRBV6-4,TRBJ2-3,CASSDSATSGGTDTQYF
NA,TRBV5-1,TRBJ1-5,CASSGSTGGSLGPQHF
NA,TRBV5-1,TRBJ2-1,CASSGLGGPSSYNEQFF
NA,TRBV20-1,TRBJ2-3,CSATPEAGPTDTQYF
TRBD1,TRBV11-2,TRBJ1-1,CASSWPRDREDGVAFF
NA,TRBV12-3/TRBV12-4,TRBJ2-1,CASSPKVGGYNEQFF